The 14 T cell receptor beta chains in this list originate from one sample, sequenced in a study of blood T cell repertoires in COVID-19. Profiled with immunoSEQ multiplex PCR; TCRdb holds only in-frame clones, not every one. The sample lists hundreds of thousands of clones; roughly 85% were seen once. Input material: PBMCs or T cells enriched from blood (not recorded which). The source of these receptors is a middle-aged woman who had recovered from COVID-19.

The V call is TRBV4-1, the J call TRBJ2-7; TRBD2 aligns across 7 bases. CDR1 MGHRA and CDR2 YSYEKL come from the germline V gene. The V segment lost 0 bases and the J segment 3 bases; nucleotides outside the gene matches: 2. CDR3 length: 14 amino acids. The CDR3 DNA follows: TGCGCCAGCAGCCAAGACGCTAGCGGCTACGAGCAGTACTTC. This encodes CASSQDASGYEQYF.

The CDR3, as DNA: TGTGCCAGCAGTTACCCAATCGCAGGGGGCTTGAGCAATCAGCCCCAGCATTTT. Translation: CASSYPIAGGLSNQPQHF. The V call is TRBV6-2 or TRBV6-3, the J call TRBJ1-5; TRBD1 matches 8 bases. V trimming: 2 bases; J trimming: 1 base; junction bases outside the gene matches: 10. The CDR3 is made up of 18 amino acids. Germline CDR1 and CDR2: MNHEY and SVGEGT.

The chain combines TRBV5-4 with TRBJ1-2; D remains ambiguous. The V gene lost 2 bases and the J gene lost 6 bases, with 14 bases spanning the gap. Germline CDR1 reads SGHNT; CDR2 reads YYREEE (reference sequence). This CDR3 has 14 amino acids. The CDR3, as DNA: TGTGCCAGCAGCTTAAACCGTGGACTTCATGGCTACACCTTC. Amino acid sequence: CASSLNRGLHGYTF.

This clone was found once. The chain links TRBV28 to TRBJ1-1; no definite D call. Looked up from germline, CDR1 is MDHEN and CDR2 is SYDVKM. V lost 6 bases to trimming and J lost 0 bases, with 11 bases between them. This CDR3 has 14 amino acids. This CDR3 reads CASRLREVNTEAFF. Written as DNA, the CDR3 is TGTGCCAGCAGACTCCGGGAGGTGAACACTGAAGCTTTCTTT.

The J gene is TRBJ2-7, the V gene TRBV7-3; 9 bases are a match to TRBD2. The V gene's germline CDR1 is SGHTA and CDR2 FQGTGA. The junction had 7 bases not matched to a gene; V was cut back by 2 bases and J by 8 bases. This CDR3 contains 14 residues. The CDR3 region has the DNA TGTGCCAGCAGCTTAGCGGGAGGGCGGGACAAGCAGTACTTC. It encodes CASSLAGGRDKQYF.

The CDR3 nucleotides are TGTGCCACTGCCCTGAACTTATATCAACGGCGGGTGAACACTGAAGCTTTCTTT. Translating gives CATALNLYQRRVNTEAFF. The chain couples TRBV21-1 to TRBJ1-1. TRBV21-1 is classified as a pseudogene. This CDR3 has 18 amino acids.

The V and J genes are TRBV29-1 and TRBJ2-3; the match to TRBD2 covers 7 bases. The germline V gene encodes CDR1 SQVTM and CDR2 ANQGSEA. The CDR3 runs to 13 residues. Trimming cost V 7 bases and J 2 bases; bases outside gene matches: 6. DNA of the CDR3: TGCAGCGCGAGCGGGGCCGACACAGATACGCAGTATTTT. It translates to CSASGADTDTQYF.

This clone was seen just once. The chain uses TRBV28 and TRBJ1-5; D call uncertain. Per the germline V gene, CDR1 is MDHEN and CDR2 is SYDVKM. V gave up 1 base and J gave up 4 bases, with 8 bases separating them. CDR3 length: 14 amino acids. The CDR3 protein is CASSLSARNQPQHF. In DNA, the CDR3 is TGTGCCAGCAGTTTATCAGCCAGGAATCAGCCCCAGCATTTT.

The V and J genes are TRBV7-2 and TRBJ2-3; possible D gene TRBD2, 6 bases. CDR1 is SGHTA and CDR2 is FQGNSA in the germline V gene. CDR3 length: 15 residues. Trimming left V 1 base short and J 5 bases short, with 13 bases between. CDR3 protein: CASSLVAGLGDTQYF. The CDR3 DNA sequence: TGTGCCAGCAGCTTAGTGGCGGGACTGGGAGATACGCAGTATTTT.

Notes on this clone: With a much larger clone just one base away, this may be a read error. This specimen includes other DNA sequences encoding the same CDR3. The CDR3 DNA reads TGTGCCAGCAGCTTAACACCCGGAGGCAAAAACATTCAGTACTTT. This gives the protein CASSLTPGGKNIQYF. The chain is built from TRBV13 and TRBJ2-4, with a tentative D call TRBD2 (5 bases). The length of the CDR3 is 15 residues. Germline CDR1 reads PRHDT; CDR2 reads FYEKMQ (reference sequence). Based on the CDR3 plus reference TRBV13 and TRBJ2-4, the full variable domain is AAGVIQSPRHLIKEKRETATLKCYPIPRHDTVYWYQQGPGQDPQFLISFYEKMQSDKGSIPDRFSAQQFSDYHSELNMSSLELGDSALYFCASSLTPGGKNIQYFGAGTRLSVL.

The gene calls are TRBV11-2 and TRBJ2-1; 12 bases match TRBD2. The CDR3 is 14 amino acids. Germline lookup yields CDR1 SGHAT and CDR2 FQNNGV. Trimming removed 3 bases from V and 6 bases from J; junction bases left unmatched: 0. The CDR3 here is CASSLTSGSNEQFF. The CDR3 DNA sequence: TGTGCCAGCAGCTTGACTAGCGGGAGCAATGAGCAGTTCTTC.

The chain recombines TRBV7-3 with TRBJ2-5; D gene uncertain. The CDR3 is made up of 13 amino acids. Germline loops: CDR1 SGHTA, CDR2 FQGTGA. V lost 5 bases and J 2 bases, leaving 9 bases between the germline ends. Written as DNA, the CDR3 is TGTGCCAGCAGCCAAGCACTTCAAGAGACCCAGTACTTC. Protein sequence: CASSQALQETQYF.

The chain employs TRBV19 and TRBJ1-4; D may be TRBD1 (6 bases). The CDR3 runs to 15 residues. Trimming took 5 bases from V and 3 from J, leaving 13 bases between them. Germline loops: CDR1 LNHDA, CDR2 SQIVND (reference sequence). CDR3 bases: TGTGCCAGTAGTCCCCGGACAGCGCCTAATGAAAAACTGTTTTTT. Amino acids: CASSPRTAPNEKLFF.

CDR3 nucleotides: TGTGCCAGCTCGGGAGACAGGGGGAGCACCGGGGAGCTGTTTTTT. This codes for CASSGDRGSTGELFF. The chain is built from TRBV2 and TRBJ2-2; 9 positions match TRBD1. The ends lost 8 bases at V and 4 bases at J; junction bases unmatched: 8. CDR1 SNHLY and CDR2 FYNNEI come from the germline V gene. This CDR3 contains 15 residues.